This TCR beta chain was documented in a study of T-cell reconstitution after alpha-beta-depleted transplantation in children. It was with unique molecular identifiers that the TCRbeta library was prepared. TCRdb re-derived calls from the PCR reads in MiXCR, one entry per CDR3 protein. The data contain 200,000 to 300,000 distinct CDR3 sequences, around 13% of them seen just once; the ten biggest clones take up roughly 2.8%. The CDR3 spans 17 residues. The germline CDR1 and CDR2 sequences are LGHDT and YNNKEL (reference sequence). V was shortened by 1 base and J by 4 bases, with 16 bases between the two germline ends. This clonotype was seen ten or more times.

This TCR derives from a human donor who donated a stem cell graft to a child with acute lymphoblastic leukemia. The V call is TRBV3-1, the J call TRBJ2-2; weak D call: TRBD2 (6 bases). Sequencing used PBMCs from the stem cell graft donor, obtained from the stem cell graft. The CDR3 DNA reads as TGTGCCAGCAGCCAAGCCTCCGGGACTGATATCACCGGGGAGCTGTTTTTT. Amino acid sequence: CASSQASGTDITGELFF.